Listed below are T cell receptor beta chains from one sample, sequenced in a study of Ad26.COV2.S vaccination and SARS-CoV-2 variants. Assay used: immunoSEQ multiplex PCR; TCRdb lists only in-frame clones, some missing. Of 400,000 to 450,000 clones in the sample, about 90% were seen once. The sample was peripheral blood, taken in a trial of Ad26.COV2.S vaccine versus placebo. All receptors derive from a person aged 18-60 years who received the Ad26.COV2.S COVID-19 vaccine or a placebo. The CDR3 runs from the conserved cysteine through the conserved F or W. The D gene is left open where the match is weak. Rows may omit the clone size; those that give it use once, few, many or a size class.

abundance	d_gene	j_gene	v_gene	CDR3aa	CDR3nt
NA	NA	TRBJ2-1	TRBV20-1	CSVRTAYEQFF	TGCAGTGTTAGGACAGCATATGAGCAGTTCTTC
NA	NA	TRBJ1-3	TRBV2	CASSVGPGNTIYF	TGTGCCAGCAGTGTTGGGCCTGGAAACACCATATATTTT
once	TRBD1	TRBJ2-1	TRBV28	CASSATGTGMFF	TGTGCCAGCAGTGCCACCGGGACAGGAATGTTCTTC
NA	NA	TRBJ1-1	TRBV9	CASSVVGHGSNTEAFF	TGTGCCAGCAGCGTAGTAGGACACGGATCGAACACTGAAGCTTTCTTT
NA	NA	TRBJ2-7	TRBV27	CASSLYPGTNPYEQYF	TGTGCCAGCAGTTTATACCCTGGGACAAATCCCTACGAGCAGTACTTC
NA	NA	TRBJ2-2	TRBV28	CASSFPGPGTGELFF	TGTGCCAGCAGTTTTCCAGGGCCGGGGACCGGGGAGCTGTTTTTT
NA	TRBD1	TRBJ2-2	TRBV19	CASTPLGQGPITGELFF	TGTGCCAGTACCCCGTTGGGACAGGGACCTATCACCGGGGAGCTGTTTTTT
few	TRBD2	TRBJ2-1	TRBV27	CASLSLLADSYNEQFF	TGTGCCAGCCTTTCCCTCCTAGCGGACTCCTACAATGAGCAGTTCTTC
NA	TRBD1	TRBJ2-5	TRBV9	CASGTETGYQETQYF	TGTGCCAGCGGGACAGAGACTGGGTACCAAGAGACCCAGTACTTC
NA	NA	TRBJ2-2	TRBV4-1	CASSHSVGVELTGELFF	TGCGCCAGCAGCCATTCCGTCGGGGTGGAATTGACAGGGGAGCTGTTTTTT
NA	NA	TRBJ2-7	TRBV6-2/TRBV6-3	CASSYSRVAAPDYEQYF	TGTGCCAGCAGTTACTCGAGAGTCGCGGCGCCGGACTACGAGCAGTACTTC
NA	NA	TRBJ2-2	TRBV10-3	CAISGIAGANTGELFF	TGTGCCATCAGTGGAATTGCGGGTGCGAACACCGGGGAGCTGTTTTTT
NA	TRBD2	TRBJ2-7	TRBV7-2	CASSARGRGSYEQYF	TGTGCCAGCAGCGCCCGTGGGAGGGGCTCCTACGAGCAGTACTTC